These 29 T cell receptor beta chains originate from one sample sequenced in a study of radiation and T cells in renal cell carcinoma. TCRdb keeps only in-frame clones here, not all; method: immunoSEQ multiplex PCR. The repertoire holds roughly 58,000 clones, 60% to 85% seen once, with 6% to 7% in the top ten. Indicated time point: blood 4 weeks post-SBRT, at nephrectomy. The treatment: 15 Gy SBRT to primary tumor, nephrectomy 4 weeks later. The specimen comprised blood, sampled from a patient whose treatment included radiotherapy and nephrectomy. These receptors were obtained from a man in his fifties or sixties with renal cell carcinoma.

This clone appeared once. This chain connects TRBV29-1 to TRBJ1-4; 7 nucleotides align to TRBD1. J lost 4 bases, V lost 4 bases, and 6 bases had no gene match. CDR3 size: 14 residues. Germline values: CDR1 SQVTM, CDR2 ANQGSEA. CDR3 region: CSVGRQGGNEKLFF. For the CDR3, the DNA is TGCAGCGTTGGCCGACAGGGCGGTAATGAAAAACTGTTTTTT.

The rearrangement links TRBV12-5 to TRBJ2-7; no clear D. V was trimmed by 5 bases and J by 8 bases, leaving 7 bases between them. This CDR3 has 10 residues. Germline CDR1 is LGHNT and CDR2 is FRNRAP. CDR3 residues: CASGPRQQYV. DNA of the CDR3: TGTGCTAGTGGTCCACGACAGCAGTACGTC.

The CDR3 DNA reads as TGTGCCAGCAGTTTATCTGAGGCTACCTACCGGGGGAGCCAGTACTTC. This sequence encodes CASSLSEATYRGSQYF. The genes are TRBV27 and TRBJ2-5; TRBD2 is a possible D gene (6 bases). V was pared by 0 bases and J by 10 bases, with 21 bases between. Germline CDR1 MNHEY, CDR2 SMNVEV (reference sequence). The CDR3 extends over 16 amino acids.

This sequence joins TRBV21-1 and TRBJ2-7; the table's D gene call, TRBD2, was not cross checked with the DNA. TRBV21-1 is a listed pseudogene. The CDR3 runs 20 residues. The CDR3, as DNA: TGTGCCAGCAGCAAAAAGGGTGGGCTAGCGGGAGTGGGGGGACTCTACGAGCAGTACGTC. Translating gives CASSKKGGLAGVGGLYEQYV.

This chain uses TRBV10-3 with TRBJ2-3; TRBD1 matches 9 bases. Per germline, CDR1 ENHRY and CDR2 SYGVKD. V lost 2 bases and J lost 0; bases outside the gene matches: 3. CDR3 length equals 16 residues. The CDR3 region has the DNA TGTGCCATCAGTGAGGCTGGACAGGGGAGCACAGATACGCAGTATTTT. It translates to CAISEAGQGSTDTQYF.

The V and J genes are TRBV6-5 and TRBJ2-1; 8 bases align to TRBD2. CDR1 is MNHEY, CDR2 SVGAGI, per germline. This CDR3 spans 15 amino acids. Trimming took 6 bases from V and 3 from J; bases not matched to a gene: 7. This CDR3 reads CASRDAGGGYNEQFF. CDR3 DNA sequence: TGTGCCAGCAGGGACGCGGGGGGTGGCTACAATGAGCAGTTCTTC.

This rearrangement joins TRBV27 to TRBJ2-2; TRBD1 agrees at 8 bases. The CDR3 consists of 18 residues. V shed 3 bases and J 3 bases; nucleotides not matched to a gene: 12. Germline assignment: CDR1 MNHEY and CDR2 SMNVEV (reference sequence). In DNA form, the CDR3 reads TGTGCCAGCAGTTTTAGGGGTACTACAGGGGGTCACACCGGGGAGCTGTTTTTT. It specifies CASSFRGTTGGHTGELFF.

This chain uses TRBV11-3 with TRBJ2-7; no clear D. Per the germline V gene, CDR1 is SGHNT and CDR2 is YENEEA. The CDR3 length is 14 residues. Between the trimmed V and J ends, which lost 1 base and 1 base, there was a span of 8 bases. The CDR3 reads CASSLAEDSYEQYF. CDR3 nucleotide sequence: TGTGCCAGCAGCTTAGCTGAGGATTCCTACGAGCAGTACTTC. Complete variable domain (other parts from reference TRBV11-3 and TRBJ2-7): EAGVVQSPRYKIIEKKQPVAFWCNPISGHNTLYWYLQNLGQGPELLIRYENEEAVDDSQLPKDRFSAERLKGVDSTLKIQPAELGDSAVYLCASSLAEDSYEQYFGPGTRLTVT.

V is TRBV4-2 and J is TRBJ1-2, with a weak D call TRBD1 (5 bases). With 2 bases removed from V and 5 bases from J, the gap between germline ends came to 9 bases. This CDR3 is built from 13 residues. Per the germline V gene, CDR1 is LGHNA and CDR2 is YNFKEQ. The DNA of the CDR3 is TGTGCCAGCAGCCAACCAGGGATATATGGCTACACCTTC. Amino acid sequence: CASSQPGIYGYTF.

This rearrangement joins TRBV7-9 to TRBJ2-7; D remains ambiguous. V dropped 1 base and J dropped 6 bases, with 7 bases sitting between them. Germline assignment: CDR1 SEHNR and CDR2 FQNEAQ (reference sequence). This CDR3 comprises 12 residues. As DNA, the CDR3 is TGTGCCAGCAGCTTAGGGCGCGTCGAGCAGTACTTC. Amino acids: CASSLGRVEQYF. Combining the CDR3 with reference TRBV7-9 and TRBJ2-7 gives the whole variable domain DTGVSQNPRHKITKRGQNVTFRCDPISEHNRLYWYRQTLGQGPEFLTYFQNEAQLEKSRLLSDRFSAERPKGSFSTLEIQRTEQGDSAMYLCASSLGRVEQYFGPGTRLTVT.

This clone has only a few counts. V gene TRBV30 combines with J gene TRBJ1-1, with 8 nucleotides matching TRBD1. Trimming removed 0 bases from V and 0 bases from J; junction bases left unmatched: 9. CDR1 is GTSNPN, CDR2 SVGIG, per germline (reference sequence). CDR3 length: 17 amino acids. CDR3 residues: CAWSVSRGHFMNTEAFF. The CDR3 DNA reads TGTGCCTGGAGTGTATCCAGGGGGCACTTCATGAACACTGAAGCTTTCTTT.

This rearrangement joins TRBV9 to TRBJ1-2, with D unclear. The CDR3 consists of 15 residues. Germline CDR1 reads SGDLS; CDR2 reads YYNGEE. The V end was cut by 0 bases, the J end by 5 bases, with 14 bases between. DNA for the CDR3: TGTGCCAGCAGCGTAGAAGTGGGAATCGGGTATGGCTACACCTTC. This encodes CASSVEVGIGYGYTF.

The chain couples TRBV19 to TRBJ1-1; D not resolved. Trimming left V 6 bases short and J 4 bases short, with 15 bases between. CDR1 LNHDA and CDR2 SQIVND come from the germline V gene (reference sequence). CDR3 size: 14 residues. In nucleotides, the CDR3 is TGTGCCAGTAGACTCCAATATGTGAGCACTGAAGCTTTCTTT. Encoded protein: CASRLQYVSTEAFF.

This clone was seen a single time. The V and J genes are TRBV10-3 and TRBJ2-1; tentatively, D is TRBD1 or TRBD2 (5 bases each). Germline CDR1 is ENHRY and CDR2 is SYGVKD. V lost 3 bases, J lost 6 bases, and 6 bases lay in between. The CDR3 contains 12 residues. The CDR3 protein is CAISDGGNEQFF. CDR3 DNA: TGTGCCATCAGTGATGGGGGCAATGAGCAGTTCTTC.

The rearrangement joins TRBV7-2 to TRBJ1-1, with D hard to call. V shed 1 base and J shed 4 bases, with 7 bases lying between them. The V gene's germline CDR1 is SGHTA and CDR2 FQGNSA. The CDR3 sequence is 13 residues long. The CDR3 here is CASSLEGSTEAFF. CDR3 coding DNA: TGTGCCAGCAGCTTAGAAGGGTCCACTGAAGCTTTCTTT. The full variable domain, rest sourced from reference TRBV7-2 and TRBJ1-1, is GAGVSQSPSNKVTEKGKDVELRCDPISGHTALYWYRQSLGQGLEFLIYFQGNSAPDKSGLPSDRFSAERTGGSVSTLTIQRTQQEDSAVYLCASSLEGSTEAFFGQGTRLTVV.

The chain combines TRBV27 with TRBJ2-7, with a possible D match to TRBD1 (7 bases). Trimming removed 6 bases at V and 7 bases at J, with 13 bases between. CDR3 length: 12 residues. In germline, CDR1 is MNHEY, CDR2 SMNVEV (reference sequence). CDR3: CASSTGDFEQYF. CDR3 DNA sequence: TGTGCCAGCAGCACAGGGGACTTTGAGCAGTACTTC.

The chain recombines TRBV14 with TRBJ2-3, with D possibly matching TRBD2 (6 bases). Germline V gene data show CDR1 as SGHDN and CDR2 as FVKESK. The CDR3 runs to 14 residues. Trimming shortened V by 5 bases and J by 8 bases, and 17 bases separated the two germline ends. This chain's CDR3 is CASSRDSPIGTQYF. CDR3 coding DNA: TGTGCCAGCAGCAGGGACTCCCCTATTGGTACGCAGTATTTT.

V usage is TRBV14 and J usage is TRBJ2-3, with D maybe TRBD1 (5 bases). Trimming removed 4 bases at V and 5 bases at J, with 7 bases between. The CDR3 has 12 residues. CDR1 SGHDN and CDR2 FVKESK come from the germline V gene. The CDR3 DNA follows: TGTGCCAGCAGCCCCGACAGAGATACGCAGTATTTT. It is translated as CASSPDRDTQYF.

The chain links TRBV28 to TRBJ1-2; D uncertain. The CDR3 spans 16 residues. CDR1 is MDHEN, CDR2 SYDVKM, per germline. V was trimmed by 2 bases and J by 2 bases, leaving 15 bases between them. The CDR3 DNA reads TGTGCCAGCAGTTTAATGGGCTATGGTACCAACTATGGCTACACCTTC. Protein: CASSLMGYGTNYGYTF.

The chain links TRBV7-6 to TRBJ2-3; a weak D match, TRBD2 (6 bases). This CDR3 comprises 14 residues. Germline CDR1 reads SGHVS; CDR2 reads FNYEAQ. V was clipped by 0 bases and J by 3 bases, with 7 bases between them. CDR3 sequence reads: CASSLAGGTDTQYF. In DNA, the CDR3 is TGTGCCAGCAGCTTAGCGGGAGGTACAGATACGCAGTATTTT.

The chain employs TRBV5-1 and TRBJ2-3, with D possibly matching TRBD2 (6 bases). The CDR3 has 17 residues. Trimming removed 0 bases at V and 4 bases at J, with 18 bases between. The V gene's germline CDR1 is SGHRS and CDR2 YFSETQ. The CDR3 bases are TGCGCCAGCAGCTTGGCCCCCGTCACGGGAGCGGCAGATACGCAGTATTTT. It codes for CASSLAPVTGAADTQYF.

The CDR3 spells CASSLINEGGIYEQYF. Here the CDR3 DNA reads TGTGCCAGCAGCTTAATTAACGAGGGGGGGATCTACGAGCAGTACTTC. The chain links TRBV7-2 to TRBJ2-7; D may be TRBD2 (7 bases). In germline, CDR1 is SGHTA, CDR2 FQGNSA. The V and J ends lost 2 bases and 3 bases respectively, with 17 bases between them. There are 16 residues in the CDR3.

This chain connects TRBV6-5 to TRBJ1-1; D call uncertain. Trimming pared 0 bases from V and 6 bases from J, leaving 14 bases between. The germline CDR1 and CDR2 sequences are MNHEY and SVGAGI. CDR3 size: 15 residues. Written as DNA, the CDR3 is TGTGCCAGCAGTTACTCGGCCCCGGCCCGCGCTGAAGCTTTCTTT. It translates to CASSYSAPARAEAFF.

The sample holds a few counts of this clone. The chain is built from TRBV7-9 and TRBJ1-2, with D maybe TRBD1 (5 bases). The length of the CDR3 is 16 residues. Looked up from germline, CDR1 is SEHNR and CDR2 is FQNEAQ (reference sequence). Trimming removed 11 bases from V and 3 bases from J, with 25 bases in between. CDR3 DNA sequence: TGTGCCGGGTCCTCGACAGCGACCGGGGGTGACTATGGCTACACCTTC. Translated: CAGSSTATGGDYGYTF.

J is TRBJ1-2 and V is TRBV11-2, with TRBD1 matching 12 bases. Germline V gives CDR1 SGHAT, CDR2 FQNNGV. V lost 5 bases to trimming and J lost 4 bases; unmatched junction nucleotides: 8. The CDR3 runs to 16 residues. The CDR3 loop is CASSPNGDRGLYGYTF. For the CDR3, the DNA is TGTGCCAGCAGCCCCAACGGGGACAGGGGGCTCTATGGCTACACCTTC.

The CDR3 coding sequence is TGTGCCAGCAGCTTAGGGATGAAGGGCGGGGAGCTGTTTTTT. The encoded protein is CASSLGMKGGELFF. This chain uses TRBV7-9 with TRBJ2-2; D ambiguous. The CDR3 is 14 residues long. The V gene lost 1 base and the J gene lost 7 bases, with 10 bases spanning the gap. The germline V gene has CDR1 SEHNR and CDR2 FQNEAQ (reference sequence).

This clone was counted a few times. The chain combines TRBV7-9 with TRBJ2-3; D gene uncertain. Germline lookup yields CDR1 SEHNR and CDR2 FQNEAQ (reference sequence). The CDR3 spans 12 residues. CDR3 sequence (DNA): TGTGCGTCACGGTGGCTTGGAGATACGCAGTATTTT. Its translation is CASRWLGDTQYF.

The chain employs TRBV20-1 and TRBJ2-5; the D call may be TRBD1 or TRBD2 (5 bases each). The length of the CDR3 is 11 residues. V was shortened by 6 bases and J by 4 bases, with 9 bases between the two germline ends. CDR1 and CDR2 from the germline V gene are DFQATT and SNEGSKA (reference sequence). This chain's CDR3 is CSAGVGETQYF. Here the CDR3 DNA reads TGCAGTGCGGGGGTGGGAGAGACCCAGTACTTC.

The V and J genes are TRBV30 and TRBJ1-3, with 7 nucleotides matching TRBD1. Germline-derived CDR1 and CDR2 are GTSNPN and SVGIG (reference sequence). CDR3 size: 19 residues. The junction had 24 bases not matched to a gene; V was cut back by 1 base and J by 9 bases. The CDR3 DNA reads TGTGCCTGGAGTGCCTACGCCGGGACAGTGTTAGCAGGAAATGTCACCATATATTTT. Encoded protein: CAWSAYAGTVLAGNVTIYF.